The sequence of this T cell receptor (beta chain) was determined in a study of shared clonotypes between healthy human individuals. Background on the study: The plates for each donor numbered three CD4 naive, three CD4 memory, two CD8 naive and one CD8 memory.

Study-level points and caveats: Researchers found naive subsets generally carried larger estimated richness than memory subsets.

Replicate PCRs from sorted subsets contained approximately 200 ng DNA, which is around 29,000 T cell genomes. The assay was immunoSEQ multiplex PCR, and TCRdb's table has in-frame clones only and misses some. Among roughly 220,000 clones listed, 65% to 70% were seen once. Adults of Caucasian background living in Nashville, Tennessee made up all donors. This clone has only a few counts. Its matching antigen is unknown. Germline loops: CDR1 LGHNA, CDR2 YSLEER. V was pared by 5 bases and J by 7 bases, with 7 bases of the junction left unmatched. CDR3 length: 13 residues. The source is a man aged 25 to 45 in good health. The material sequenced was memory CD4+ T cells sorted from blood. Subset in this sample: CD45RA-negative fraction. The gene calls are TRBV4-3 and TRBJ2-7, with 8 bases identical to TRBD1. The CDR3 nucleotides are TGCGCCAGCAGCTCTACTACAGGGGGAGAGCAGTACTTC. It encodes CASSSTTGGEQYF.